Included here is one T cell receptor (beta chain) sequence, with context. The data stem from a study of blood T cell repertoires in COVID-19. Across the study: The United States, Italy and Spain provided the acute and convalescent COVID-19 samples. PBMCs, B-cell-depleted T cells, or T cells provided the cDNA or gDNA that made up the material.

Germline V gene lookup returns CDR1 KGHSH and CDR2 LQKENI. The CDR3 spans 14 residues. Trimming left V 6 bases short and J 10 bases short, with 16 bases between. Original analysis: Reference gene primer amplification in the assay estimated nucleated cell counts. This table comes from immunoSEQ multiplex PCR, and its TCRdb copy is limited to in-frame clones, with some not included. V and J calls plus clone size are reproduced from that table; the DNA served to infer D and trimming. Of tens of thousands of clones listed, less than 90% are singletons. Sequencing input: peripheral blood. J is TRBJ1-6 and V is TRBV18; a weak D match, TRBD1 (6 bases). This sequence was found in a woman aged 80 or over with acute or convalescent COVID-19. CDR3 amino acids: CASSSQGFQSPLHF. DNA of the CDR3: TGTGCCAGCTCGTCCCAGGGGTTTCAATCACCCCTCCACTTT.